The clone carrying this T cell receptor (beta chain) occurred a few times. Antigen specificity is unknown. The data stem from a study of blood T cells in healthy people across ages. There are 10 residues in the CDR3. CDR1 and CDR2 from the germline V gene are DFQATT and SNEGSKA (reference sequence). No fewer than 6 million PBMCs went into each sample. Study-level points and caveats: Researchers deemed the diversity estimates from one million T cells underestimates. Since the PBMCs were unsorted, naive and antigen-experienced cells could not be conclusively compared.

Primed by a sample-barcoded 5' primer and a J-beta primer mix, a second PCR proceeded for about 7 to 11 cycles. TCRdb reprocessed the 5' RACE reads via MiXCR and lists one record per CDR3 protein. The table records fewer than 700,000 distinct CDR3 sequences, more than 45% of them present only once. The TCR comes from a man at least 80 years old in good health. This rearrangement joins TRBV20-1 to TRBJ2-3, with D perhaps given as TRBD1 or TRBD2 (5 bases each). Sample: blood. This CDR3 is CSCSGGTQYF. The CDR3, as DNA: TGCAGCTGCTCTGGGGGTACGCAGTATTTT.